A single sample is the source of the 9 T cell receptor beta chains below, sequenced in a study of cytomegalovirus exposure and HLA in healthy donors. PCR primers comprised 60 Vbeta and 13 Jbeta primers. Only in-frame clones appear in the TCRdb table, and some are missing; sequencing was by immunoSEQ multiplex PCR. The table lists 45,000 to 70,000 clones, roughly four fifths of them singletons, with approximately 2.9% in the top ten. Sequenced input: PBMCs. All receptors come from a man aged 50 to 59 in good health and CMV-seronegative.

The gene calls are TRBV6-1 and TRBJ1-6, with D tentatively TRBD1 (5 bases). CDR3 length: 14 residues. Germline V lookup: CDR1 MNHNS, CDR2 SASEGT. Deletions cut 8 bases from V and 7 bases from J, with 15 bases between. The DNA of the CDR3 is TGTGCCAGCGACACCACAGGAGACAATTCACCCCTCCACTTT. Translating it yields CASDTTGDNSPLHF.

The chain couples TRBV20-1 to TRBJ2-1, with 8 bases fitting TRBD1. The CDR3 length is 11 residues. V shed 5 bases and J 8 bases; nucleotides not matched to a gene: 2. From germline, CDR1 is DFQATT and CDR2 SNEGSKA (reference sequence). The CDR3 spells CSAGQGDEQFF. The CDR3 DNA sequence: TGCAGTGCTGGACAGGGAGATGAGCAGTTCTTC.

The CDR3 here is CASSLGGSRAGNEKLFF. The CDR3 coding sequence is TGCGCCAGCAGCTTGGGCGGGAGTAGGGCAGGGAATGAAAAACTGTTTTTT. The rearrangement links TRBV5-1 to TRBJ1-4; D is perhaps TRBD1 (5 bases). The V gene's germline CDR1 is SGHRS and CDR2 YFSETQ. Trimming took off 0 bases at V and 5 bases at J, with 17 bases between the two ends. The CDR3 is made up of 17 amino acids.

The V call is TRBV28, the J call TRBJ1-6, with 9 bases identical to TRBD1. Per germline, CDR1 MDHEN and CDR2 SYDVKM. The CDR3 consists of 13 residues. V was clipped by 5 bases and J by 9 bases; unmatched bases: 2. DNA for the CDR3: TGTGCCAGCAGTCGGGACAGGGCTTCACCCCTCCACTTT. Translation gives CASSRDRASPLHF.

In regard to this clone: Other nucleotide sequences from this sample produce the same CDR3. The chain links TRBV6-5 to TRBJ1-5; 7 nucleotides match TRBD1. J lost 0 bases, V lost 5 bases, and 1 base had no gene match. The CDR3 contains 14 residues. Germline V gene sequence: CDR1 MNHEY, CDR2 SVGAGI. CDR3 DNA: TGTGCCAGCAGTCGACAGGGTAGCAATCAGCCCCAGCATTTT. This codes for CASSRQGSNQPQHF.

The chain uses TRBV27 and TRBJ2-7; TRBD2 is a possible D gene (5 bases). Trimming took 0 bases from V and 0 from J, leaving 6 bases between them. The germline V gene encodes CDR1 MNHEY and CDR2 SMNVEV (reference sequence). This CDR3 comprises 14 residues. The CDR3 bases are TGTGCCAGCAGTTTATCTACTAGCTCCTACGAGCAGTACTTC. It specifies CASSLSTSSYEQYF.

The V call is TRBV19, the J call TRBJ2-7, with D possibly TRBD1 on 6 matching bases. Germline V gene data show CDR1 as LNHDA and CDR2 as SQIVND (reference sequence). The CDR3 length is 15 residues. V lost 3 bases to trimming and J lost 7 bases, with 19 bases between them. CDR3 residues: CASSMIMLGQREQYF. The CDR3 DNA reads as TGTGCCAGTAGTATGATTATGTTGGGACAACGGGAGCAGTACTTC.

The CDR3: CASSSLDRAGNTIYF. Here the CDR3 DNA reads TGTGCCAGCAGTTCCCTAGACAGGGCTGGAAACACCATATATTTT. The chain links TRBV6-6 to TRBJ1-3; TRBD1 aligns across 7 bases. This CDR3 spans 15 amino acids. Unmatched junction bases numbered 5, after V lost 4 bases and J lost 2 bases. In germline, CDR1 is MNHNY, CDR2 SVGAGI (reference sequence).

This chain uses TRBV25-1 with TRBJ2-1; TRBD1 agrees at 7 bases. J gave up 9 bases and V 1 base, and 9 bases lay outside the gene matches. From germline, CDR1 is MGHDK and CDR2 SYGVNS. The length of the CDR3 is 15 residues. CDR3 DNA: TGTGCCAGCAGTGAATTTACAGGGGCCCCCCTTGAGCAGTTCTTC. This encodes CASSEFTGAPLEQFF.